Listed here are 9 T cell receptor beta chains from one sample, sequenced in a study of T cell responses to AZD1222 COVID-19 vaccine. The table came from immunoSEQ multiplex PCR; TCRdb's copy has only in-frame clones and leaves some out. The table shows 90,000 to 110,000 clones, with roughly nine tenths occurring only once. The starting material was peripheral blood, obtained on day 0 of AZD1222 vaccination. Receptors were obtained from an adult in good health.

The V gene is TRBV30, the J gene TRBJ1-6, with 9 bases fitting TRBD1. From germline, CDR1 is GTSNPN and CDR2 SVGIG (reference sequence). Germline trimming cut 3 bases from V and 7 bases from J; bases unmatched to any gene: 4. The CDR3 totals 14 residues. CDR3 sequence reads: CAWSQGTGNSPLHF. CDR3 DNA: TGTGCCTGGAGCCAAGGGACAGGGAATTCACCCCTCCACTTT.

A single count supports this clone. The J gene is TRBJ1-2, the V gene TRBV29-1, with 7 bases lining up with TRBD1. The CDR3 contains 11 residues. Unmatched junction bases numbered 3, after V lost 8 bases and J lost 3 bases. Per germline, CDR1 SQVTM and CDR2 ANQGSEA. The CDR3: CSLGTDYGYTF. CDR3 nucleotides: TGCAGCCTAGGGACAGACTATGGCTACACCTTC.

The chain recombines TRBV11-2 with TRBJ1-1; 9 bases match TRBD1. Germline V CDR1 and CDR2: SGHAT, FQNNGV. The trim removed 5 bases at V and 5 bases at J, leaving 3 bases unmatched. CDR3 size: 13 residues. The CDR3 is CASSKTGGTEAFF. CDR3 DNA: TGTGCCAGCAGCAAGACAGGGGGAACTGAAGCTTTCTTT.

J is TRBJ1-4 and V is TRBV5-6; no clear D gene. This CDR3 contains 14 residues. Germline V CDR1 and CDR2: SGHDT, YYEEEE. Trimming removed 2 bases at V and 0 bases at J, with 5 bases between. This chain's CDR3 is CASSFGATNEKLFF. CDR3 bases: TGTGCCAGCAGCTTCGGTGCAACTAATGAAAAACTGTTTTTT.

The genes are TRBV18 and TRBJ1-3; D perhaps matches TRBD1 (5 bases). From germline, CDR1 is KGHSH and CDR2 LQKENI. The CDR3 runs to 15 residues. Trimming removed 3 bases from V and 7 bases from J, with 16 bases in between. Written as DNA, the CDR3 is TGTGCCAGCTCACCGGGTTCAGGGATGTACAACACCATATATTTT. It codes for CASSPGSGMYNTIYF.

This rearrangement joins TRBV7-8 to TRBJ2-1; TRBD2 is a possible D gene (7 bases). This CDR3 spans 13 amino acids. Trimming shortened V by 5 bases and J by 9 bases, and 14 bases separated the two germline ends. Germline loops: CDR1 SGHVS, CDR2 FQNEAQ. Here the CDR3 reads CASSPRGAGEQFF. The CDR3, as DNA: TGTGCCAGCAGCCCCCGGGGGGCGGGTGAGCAGTTCTTC.

The gene calls are TRBV4-1 and TRBJ1-5; the D gene is possibly TRBD1 (5 bases). The CDR3 spans 14 residues. V gave up 11 bases and J gave up 11 bases, with 25 bases separating them. The germline V gene encodes CDR1 MGHRA and CDR2 YSYEKL. DNA for the CDR3: TGCGCCGCGGGTGGGGGGGTCGGATCCGAGGCCCAGCATTTT. Its protein is CAAGGGVGSEAQHF.

CDR3 DNA: TGTGCCAGCAGCCAGACAGGACATGATGGCTATGGCTACACCTTC. Its protein product is CASSQTGHDGYGYTF. V and J are TRBV6-2 or TRBV6-3 and TRBJ1-2, with D possibly being TRBD1 (6 bases). V lost 6 bases and J 4 bases, leaving 18 bases between the germline ends. Germline V gene sequence: CDR1 MNHEY, CDR2 SVGEGT. The CDR3 loop spans 15 amino acids.

The chain couples TRBV3-1 (or the pseudogene TRBV3-2) to TRBJ2-1; TRBD2 matches at 7 bases. The ends lost 2 bases at V and 5 bases at J; junction bases unmatched: 3. Germline values: CDR1 LGHDT, CDR2 YNNKEL (reference sequence). This CDR3 is built from 14 residues. CDR3: CASSQWGRDNEQFF. The CDR3 nucleotides are TGTGCCAGCAGCCAATGGGGGAGGGACAATGAGCAGTTCTTC.